Following are 22 T cell receptor beta chains from one sample sequenced in a study of T cell responses to AZD1222 COVID-19 vaccine. Profiling relied on immunoSEQ multiplex PCR, and the TCRdb table lists in-frame clones only, not all of them. The data show just under 80,000 clones, about 92% seen once. The material was peripheral blood, obtained 28 days after the second AZD1222 dose. These receptors were obtained from an adult who received the AZD1222 COVID-19 vaccine.

V usage is TRBV5-4 and J usage is TRBJ2-3; 7 bases agree with TRBD2. The V gene end was trimmed by 0 bases and the J gene end by 4 bases; junction bases not matched to a gene: 5. This CDR3 has 15 amino acids. The germline V gene has CDR1 SGHNT and CDR2 YYREEE (reference sequence). The CDR3 region has the DNA TGTGCCAGCAGCTTGGCGGGGGGTTTCGCAGATACGCAGTATTTT. Translated: CASSLAGGFADTQYF.

The V call is TRBV7-6, the J call TRBJ2-1; D is unresolved. This CDR3 has 13 amino acids. Germline values: CDR1 SGHVS, CDR2 FNYEAQ. Trimming removed 5 bases from V and 0 bases from J, with 5 bases in between. Here the CDR3 reads CASSGYSYNEQFF. CDR3 DNA sequence: TGTGCCAGCAGCGGGTACTCCTACAATGAGCAGTTCTTC.

J is TRBJ1-6 and V is TRBV28; 8 positions match TRBD1. The ends lost 6 bases at V and 4 bases at J; junction bases unmatched: 17. Per the germline V gene, CDR1 is MDHEN and CDR2 is SYDVKM. This CDR3 contains 19 residues. The CDR3 coding sequence is TGTGCCAGCAGCACTTATGTCGGGAGACAGGGGTATTATAATTCACCCCTCCACTTT. The encoded protein is CASSTYVGRQGYYNSPLHF.

V usage is TRBV5-4 and J usage is TRBJ1-1; D is unclear. The CDR3 loop spans 13 amino acids. The V end was cut by 2 bases, the J end by 0 bases, with 5 bases between. CDR1 and CDR2 (germline): SGHNT, YYREEE (reference sequence). The CDR3 DNA reads as TGTGCCAGCAGCTTCGTCCTGAACACTGAAGCTTTCTTT. Protein sequence: CASSFVLNTEAFF. Full variable domain (rest looked up from reference TRBV5-4 and TRBJ1-1): ETGVTQSPTHLIKTRGQQVTLRCSSQSGHNTVSWYQQALGQGPQFIFQYYREEENGRGNFPPRFSGLQFPNYSSELNVNALELDDSALYLCASSFVLNTEAFFGQGTRLTVV.

J is TRBJ2-1 and V is TRBV9, with TRBD2 matching over 7 bases. V shed 0 bases, J shed 7 bases, and the junction held 4 bases outside the gene matches. CDR3 size: 14 residues. Germline CDR1 SGDLS, CDR2 YYNGEE. The CDR3 is CASSVDLAENEQFF. CDR3 sequence (DNA): TGTGCCAGCAGCGTAGATCTAGCGGAAAATGAGCAGTTCTTC.

This clone was found once. The CDR3 loop reads CASGFSTFGVPETQYF. In nucleotides, the CDR3 is TGTGCTAGTGGTTTTTCCACATTCGGCGTCCCAGAGACCCAGTACTTC. The chain uses TRBV12-5 and TRBJ2-5, with D unclear. Germline V gene lookup returns CDR1 LGHNT and CDR2 FRNRAP. Between the trimmed V and J ends, which lost 3 bases and 4 bases, there was a span of 18 bases. The CDR3 sequence is 16 residues long.

J is TRBJ1-1 and V is TRBV28; D call uncertain. The length of the CDR3 is 12 residues. The V and J ends lost 6 bases and 0 bases respectively, with 5 bases between them. Germline CDR1 and CDR2: MDHEN and SYDVKM. CDR3 amino acids: CASRLMNTEAFF. In nucleotides, the CDR3 is TGTGCCAGCAGGTTAATGAACACTGAAGCTTTCTTT.

The gene calls are TRBV6-2 or TRBV6-3 and TRBJ2-4; 7 positions match TRBD1. From germline, CDR1 is MNHEY and CDR2 SVGEGT. The CDR3 contains 16 residues. V lost 2 bases and J lost 6; bases outside the gene matches: 10. The DNA of the CDR3 is TGTGCCAGCAGTTACCCGCCAACAGGGGTGGGAAACATTCAGTACTTC. It translates to CASSYPPTGVGNIQYF.

The CDR3 DNA is TGTGCCAGCAGTTCGGCGGTAGAGCAGTTCTTC. This encodes CASSSAVEQFF. The chain uses TRBV6-5 and TRBJ2-1; D is unclear. CDR1 and CDR2 from the germline V gene are MNHEY and SVGAGI. This CDR3 comprises 11 residues. Trimming stripped 4 bases from V and 10 bases from J, with 8 bases between.

This chain links TRBV2 with TRBJ1-2, with TRBD1 as a possible D gene (5 bases). The CDR3 sequence is 12 residues long. Trimming cost V 6 bases and J 4 bases, with 9 bases left between them. Germline V gene lookup returns CDR1 SNHLY and CDR2 FYNNEI. The CDR3 here is CASRVTGYGYTF. CDR3 nucleotide sequence: TGTGCCAGCAGAGTCACAGGCTATGGCTACACCTTC.

As to this clone: The junction departs from the called germline gene at one end, perhaps through a read error. The chain has TRBV28 and TRBJ2-7; TRBD2 matches at 12 bases. Germline V CDR1 and CDR2: MDHEN, SYDVKM. The CDR3 runs to 15 residues. The CDR3 sequence: CASSLSLAGGYEQYF. In DNA form, the CDR3 reads TGTGCCAGCAGCTTATCACTAGCGGGAGGCTACGAGCAGTACTTC.

The gene calls are TRBV29-1 and TRBJ1-1, with TRBD1 matching 7 bases. The CDR3 runs to 13 residues. Unmatched junction bases numbered 10, after V lost 6 bases and J lost 6 bases. CDR1 is SQVTM and CDR2 is ANQGSEA in the germline V gene. In DNA, the CDR3 is TGCAGCGTCCTCGACAGGGCAGGCGCTGAAGCTTTCTTT. This encodes CSVLDRAGAEAFF.

The rearrangement links TRBV30 to TRBJ1-5; D is perhaps TRBD1 (5 bases). This CDR3 is built from 16 residues. Germline V gene lookup returns CDR1 GTSNPN and CDR2 SVGIG (reference sequence). The V and J ends lost 2 bases and 3 bases respectively, with 17 bases between them. The CDR3 region has the DNA TGTGCCTGGAGTTTTTTGAACTGGGGGGTCAATCAGCCCCAGCATTTT. Translation: CAWSFLNWGVNQPQHF.

The chain employs TRBV9 and TRBJ1-3; D not certain. From germline, CDR1 is SGDLS and CDR2 YYNGEE. The V gene lost 3 bases and the J gene lost 4 bases, with 5 bases spanning the gap. The CDR3 runs 12 residues. The CDR3 here is CASSEIGNTIYF. CDR3 nucleotide sequence: TGTGCCAGCAGCGAGATCGGAAACACCATATATTTT.

The gene calls are TRBV27 and TRBJ2-1, with 8 nucleotides matching TRBD2. The V gene end was trimmed by 5 bases and the J gene end by 4 bases; junction bases not matched to a gene: 4. The CDR3 runs 14 residues. In germline, CDR1 is MNHEY, CDR2 SMNVEV (reference sequence). CDR3 in amino acids: CASSIAGRYNEQFF. CDR3 nucleotide sequence: TGTGCCAGCAGTATAGCGGGACGGTACAATGAGCAGTTCTTC.

The chain links TRBV10-3 to TRBJ2-7, with D maybe TRBD2 (5 bases). The CDR3 covers 14 residues. The V end lost 8 bases, the J end lost 3 bases, and 17 bases lay between the germline ends. CDR1 is ENHRY, CDR2 SYGVKD, per germline. CDR3 amino acids: CAIRGSSASYEQYF. CDR3 DNA: TGTGCCATCCGAGGGTCCTCGGCCAGCTACGAGCAGTACTTC.

The chain recombines TRBV11-2 with TRBJ1-1, with D unresolved. V shed 5 bases and J shed 5 bases, with 15 bases lying between them. The germline V gene has CDR1 SGHAT and CDR2 FQNNGV. The CDR3 is made up of 14 amino acids. The CDR3 protein is CASSTDAGATEAFF. In DNA, the CDR3 is TGTGCCAGCAGCACAGACGCCGGAGCAACTGAAGCTTTCTTT.

The V and J genes are TRBV5-1 and TRBJ1-3, with D maybe TRBD1 (5 bases). Germline loops: CDR1 SGHRS, CDR2 YFSETQ. V lost 0 bases and J lost 8, with 18 bases in between. The CDR3 runs to 16 residues. The CDR3 loop is CASSLDLGGITDTIYF. The CDR3 nucleotides read TGCGCCAGCAGCTTGGATCTTGGGGGAATAACGGACACCATATATTTT.

The CDR3 DNA is TGTGCCAGCAGTCTGGACACTTCCAACACTGAAGCTTTCTTT. This gives the protein CASSLDTSNTEAFF. The chain recombines TRBV6-4 with TRBJ1-1, with D possibly matching TRBD1 (5 bases). Between the trimmed V and J ends, which lost 5 bases and 2 bases, there was a span of 12 bases. In germline, CDR1 is MRHNA, CDR2 SNTAGT. The CDR3 sequence is 14 residues long.

The chain recombines TRBV28 with TRBJ1-1, with TRBD1 identical over 7 bases. Germline loops: CDR1 MDHEN, CDR2 SYDVKM. This CDR3 region has 14 residues. Trimming cost V 7 bases and J 0 bases; bases outside gene matches: 5. CDR3 amino acids: CASTNRGMNTEAFF. CDR3 sequence (DNA): TGTGCCAGCACTAACAGGGGAATGAACACTGAAGCTTTCTTT. The full variable domain, rest sourced from reference TRBV28 and TRBJ1-1, is DVKVTQSSRYLVKRTGEKVFLECVQDMDHENMFWYRQDPGLGLRLIYFSYDVKMKEKGDIPEGYSVSREKKERFSLILESASTNQTSMYLCASTNRGMNTEAFFGQGTRLTVV.

The chain joins TRBV25-1 to TRBJ1-1; 7 nucleotides align to TRBD1. With V trimmed by 4 bases and J by 10 bases, 15 bases remained unmatched. The CDR3 has 15 amino acids. The germline V gene has CDR1 MGHDK and CDR2 SYGVNS. The CDR3 spells CASSALGQAQESAFF. CDR3 sequence (DNA): TGTGCCAGCAGTGCCCTCGGACAGGCCCAAGAATCAGCTTTCTTT.

This chain uses TRBV5-1 with TRBJ2-7, with D unresolved. The CDR3 consists of 15 residues. Between the trimmed V and J ends, which lost 0 bases and 1 base, there was a span of 11 bases. Germline V gene data show CDR1 as SGHRS and CDR2 as YFSETQ. CDR3 DNA: TGCGCCAGCAGCTTGGAGAATTTAGTGTCCTACGAGCAGTACTTC. This codes for CASSLENLVSYEQYF.